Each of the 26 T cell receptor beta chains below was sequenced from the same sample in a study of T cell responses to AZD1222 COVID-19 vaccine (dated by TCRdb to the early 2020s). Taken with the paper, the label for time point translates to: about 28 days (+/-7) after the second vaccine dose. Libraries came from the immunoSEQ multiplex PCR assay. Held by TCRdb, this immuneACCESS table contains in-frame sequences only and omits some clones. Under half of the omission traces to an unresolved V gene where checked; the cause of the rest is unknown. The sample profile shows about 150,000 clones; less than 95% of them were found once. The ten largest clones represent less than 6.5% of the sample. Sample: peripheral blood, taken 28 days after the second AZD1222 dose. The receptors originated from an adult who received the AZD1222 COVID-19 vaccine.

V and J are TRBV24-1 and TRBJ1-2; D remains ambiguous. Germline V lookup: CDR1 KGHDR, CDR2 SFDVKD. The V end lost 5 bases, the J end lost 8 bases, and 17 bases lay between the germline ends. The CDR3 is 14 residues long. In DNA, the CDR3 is TGTGCCACCAGTGCCCCAGGAGGGTTCGGAGGCTACACCTTC. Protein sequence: CATSAPGGFGGYTF.

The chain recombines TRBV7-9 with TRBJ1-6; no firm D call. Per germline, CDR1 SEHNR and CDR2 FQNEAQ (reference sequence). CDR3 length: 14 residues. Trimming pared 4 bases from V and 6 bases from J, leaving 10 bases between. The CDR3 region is CASSSGGLNSPLHF. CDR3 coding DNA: TGTGCCAGCAGCTCCGGTGGACTTAATTCACCCCTCCACTTT.

CDR3: CASSPLGGQGLGSGYTF. DNA of the CDR3: TGTGCCAGCAGTCCCCTCGGGGGACAGGGCTTAGGTAGTGGCTACACCTTC. The V call is TRBV28, the J call TRBJ1-2; 9 bases are a match to TRBD1. The CDR3 has 17 residues. The germline gives CDR1 MDHEN, CDR2 SYDVKM. J was trimmed by 7 bases and V by 5 bases; bases with no gene match: 17.

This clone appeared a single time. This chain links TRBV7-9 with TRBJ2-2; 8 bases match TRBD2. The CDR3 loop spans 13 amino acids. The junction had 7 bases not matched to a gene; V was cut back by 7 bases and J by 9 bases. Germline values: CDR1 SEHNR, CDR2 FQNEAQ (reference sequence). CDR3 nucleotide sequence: TGTGCCAGCAACCCGGGGGGGGTCCGGGAGCTGTTTTTT. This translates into CASNPGGVRELFF.

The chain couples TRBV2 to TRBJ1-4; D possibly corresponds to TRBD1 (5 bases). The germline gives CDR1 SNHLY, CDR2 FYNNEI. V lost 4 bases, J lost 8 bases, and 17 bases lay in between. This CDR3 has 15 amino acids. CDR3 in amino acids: CASSAGFSRSEKLFF. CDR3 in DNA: TGTGCCAGCAGTGCAGGGTTCTCACGGTCAGAAAAACTGTTTTTT.

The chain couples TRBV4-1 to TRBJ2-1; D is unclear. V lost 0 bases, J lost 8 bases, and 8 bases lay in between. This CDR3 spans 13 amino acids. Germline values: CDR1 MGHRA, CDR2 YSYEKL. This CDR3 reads CASSQDPHYEQFF. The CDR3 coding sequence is TGCGCCAGCAGCCAAGATCCGCACTATGAGCAGTTCTTC.

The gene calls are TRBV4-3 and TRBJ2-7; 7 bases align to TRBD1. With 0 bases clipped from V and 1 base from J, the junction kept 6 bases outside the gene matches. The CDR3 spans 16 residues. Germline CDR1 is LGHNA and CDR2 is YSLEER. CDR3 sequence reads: CASSQDSGQVSYEQYF. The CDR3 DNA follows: TGCGCCAGCAGCCAAGATTCCGGACAGGTTTCCTACGAGCAGTACTTC.

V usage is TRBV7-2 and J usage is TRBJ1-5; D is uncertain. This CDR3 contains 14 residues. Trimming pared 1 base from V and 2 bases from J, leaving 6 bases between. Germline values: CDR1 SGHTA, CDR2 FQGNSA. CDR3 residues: CASSLDSGNQPQHF. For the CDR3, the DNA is TGTGCCAGCAGCTTAGACAGCGGCAATCAGCCCCAGCATTTT.

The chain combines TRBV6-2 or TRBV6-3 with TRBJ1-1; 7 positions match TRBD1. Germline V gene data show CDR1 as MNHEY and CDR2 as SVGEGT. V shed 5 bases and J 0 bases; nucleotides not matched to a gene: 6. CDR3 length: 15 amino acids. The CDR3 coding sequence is TGTGCCAGCAGTATCCAGGGGGTCGTGAACACTGAAGCTTTCTTT. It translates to CASSIQGVVNTEAFF.

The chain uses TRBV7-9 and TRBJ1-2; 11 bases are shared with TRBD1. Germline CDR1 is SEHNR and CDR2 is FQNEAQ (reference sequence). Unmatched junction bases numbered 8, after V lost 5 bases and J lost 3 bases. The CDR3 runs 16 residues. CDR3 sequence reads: CASSPDWTGGDYGYTF. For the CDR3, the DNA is TGTGCCAGCAGCCCGGACTGGACAGGGGGCGACTATGGCTACACCTTC.

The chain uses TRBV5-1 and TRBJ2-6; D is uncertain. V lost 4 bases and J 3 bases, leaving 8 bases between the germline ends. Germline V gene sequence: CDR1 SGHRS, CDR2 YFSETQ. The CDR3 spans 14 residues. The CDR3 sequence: CASSPTGGANVLTF. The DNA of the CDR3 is TGCGCCAGCAGCCCGACGGGTGGGGCCAACGTCCTGACTTTC.

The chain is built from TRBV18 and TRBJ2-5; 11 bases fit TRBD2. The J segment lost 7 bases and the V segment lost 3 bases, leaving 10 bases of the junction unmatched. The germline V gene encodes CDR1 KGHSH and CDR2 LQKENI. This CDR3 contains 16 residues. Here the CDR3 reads CASSPMASGGPGTQYF. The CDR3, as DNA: TGTGCCAGCTCACCGATGGCTAGCGGGGGGCCCGGGACCCAGTACTTC.

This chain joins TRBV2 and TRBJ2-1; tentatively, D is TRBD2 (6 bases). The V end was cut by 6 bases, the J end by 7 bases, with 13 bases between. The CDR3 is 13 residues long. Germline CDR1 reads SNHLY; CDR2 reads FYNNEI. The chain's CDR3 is CASSRDFKNEQFF. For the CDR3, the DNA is TGTGCCAGCAGCCGGGACTTCAAGAATGAGCAGTTCTTC. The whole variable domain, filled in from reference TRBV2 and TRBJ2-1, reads EPEVTQTPSHQVTQMGQEVILRCVPISNHLYFYWYRQILGQKVEFLVSFYNNEISEKSEIFDDQFSVERPDGSNFTLKIRSTKLEDSAMYFCASSRDFKNEQFFGPGTRLTVL.

CDR3 region: CASSSRERLNTGELFF. The CDR3 DNA reads as TGCGCCAGCAGCTCGCGGGAACGGCTTAACACCGGGGAGCTGTTTTTT. The chain links TRBV5-1 to TRBJ2-2, with D perhaps TRBD2 (6 bases). Germline V lookup: CDR1 SGHRS, CDR2 YFSETQ. CDR3 length equals 16 residues. Trimming pared 3 bases from V and 2 bases from J, leaving 14 bases between.

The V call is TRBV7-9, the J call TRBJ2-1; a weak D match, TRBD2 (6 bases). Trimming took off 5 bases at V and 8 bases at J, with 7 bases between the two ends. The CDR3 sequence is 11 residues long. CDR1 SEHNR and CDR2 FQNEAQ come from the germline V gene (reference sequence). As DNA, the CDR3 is TGTGCCAGCAGCCGCGGGGATGAGCAGTTCTTC. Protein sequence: CASSRGDEQFF.

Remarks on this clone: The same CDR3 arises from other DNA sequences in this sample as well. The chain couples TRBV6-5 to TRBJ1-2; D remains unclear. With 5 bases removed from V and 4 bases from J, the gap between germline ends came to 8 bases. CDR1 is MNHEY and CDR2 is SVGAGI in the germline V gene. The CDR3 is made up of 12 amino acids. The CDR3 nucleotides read TGTGCCAGCAGTCCCGGGAGCTATGGCTACACCTTC. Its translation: CASSPGSYGYTF.

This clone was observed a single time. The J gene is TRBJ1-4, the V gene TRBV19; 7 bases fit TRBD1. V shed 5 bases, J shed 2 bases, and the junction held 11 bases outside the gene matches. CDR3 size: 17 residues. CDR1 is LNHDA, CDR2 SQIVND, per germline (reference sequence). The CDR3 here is CASSLWGRGSTNEKLFF. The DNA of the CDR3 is TGTGCCAGTAGTCTCTGGGGCAGGGGGTCTACTAATGAAAAACTGTTTTTT.

The CDR3 reads CASSPSSGGAPYNEQFF. Written as DNA, the CDR3 is TGTGCCAGCAGCCCCTCTAGCGGGGGAGCCCCCTACAATGAGCAGTTCTTC. The chain combines TRBV4-2 with TRBJ2-1, with 10 bases fitting TRBD2. The germline V gene encodes CDR1 LGHNA and CDR2 YNFKEQ. The CDR3 has 17 residues. V lost 4 bases to trimming and J lost 2 bases; unmatched junction nucleotides: 8.

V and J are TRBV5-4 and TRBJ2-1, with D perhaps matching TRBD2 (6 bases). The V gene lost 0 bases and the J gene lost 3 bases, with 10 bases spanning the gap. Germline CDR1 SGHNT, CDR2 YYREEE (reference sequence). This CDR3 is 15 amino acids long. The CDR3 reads CASSLGRAVYNEQFF. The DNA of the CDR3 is TGTGCCAGCAGCTTGGGGAGGGCCGTCTACAATGAGCAGTTCTTC.

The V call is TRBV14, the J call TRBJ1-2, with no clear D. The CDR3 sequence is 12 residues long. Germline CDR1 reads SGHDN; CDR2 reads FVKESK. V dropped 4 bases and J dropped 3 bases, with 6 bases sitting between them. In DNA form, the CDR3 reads TGTGCCAGCAGCCGTAGTGACTATGGCTACACCTTC. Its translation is CASSRSDYGYTF.

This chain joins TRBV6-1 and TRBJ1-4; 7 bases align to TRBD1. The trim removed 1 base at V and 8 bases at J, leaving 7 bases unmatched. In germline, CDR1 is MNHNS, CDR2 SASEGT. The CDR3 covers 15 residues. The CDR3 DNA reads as TGTGCCAGCAGTGAAGGACAGGGCTATCGGGAAAAACTGTTTTTT. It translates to CASSEGQGYREKLFF.

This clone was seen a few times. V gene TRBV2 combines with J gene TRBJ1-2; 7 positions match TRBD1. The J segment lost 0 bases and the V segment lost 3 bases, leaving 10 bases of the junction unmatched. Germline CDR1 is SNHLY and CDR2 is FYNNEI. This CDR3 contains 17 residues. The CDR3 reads CASSESLGTDTNYGYTF. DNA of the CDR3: TGTGCCAGCAGTGAGTCTCTAGGGACAGATACTAACTATGGCTACACCTTC.

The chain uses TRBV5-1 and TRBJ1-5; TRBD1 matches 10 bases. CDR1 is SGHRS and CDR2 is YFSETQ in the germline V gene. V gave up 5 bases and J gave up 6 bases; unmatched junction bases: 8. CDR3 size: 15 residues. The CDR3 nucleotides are TGCGCCAGCAGGACCGGGACAGGGGTCGGTCAGCCCCAGCATTTT. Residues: CASRTGTGVGQPQHF.

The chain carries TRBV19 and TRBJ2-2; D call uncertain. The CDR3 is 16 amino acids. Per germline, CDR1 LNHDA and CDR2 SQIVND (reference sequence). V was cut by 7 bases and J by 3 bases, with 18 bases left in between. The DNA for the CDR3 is TGTGCCAGTAACCCTGTCGGGCCCTTACACACCGGGGAGCTGTTTTTT. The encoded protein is CASNPVGPLHTGELFF.

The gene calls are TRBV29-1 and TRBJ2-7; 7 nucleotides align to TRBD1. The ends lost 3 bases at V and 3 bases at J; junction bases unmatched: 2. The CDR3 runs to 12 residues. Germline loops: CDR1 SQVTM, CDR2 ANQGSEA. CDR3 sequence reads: CSVETGRYEQYF. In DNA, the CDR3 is TGCAGCGTTGAGACAGGGCGCTACGAGCAGTACTTC.

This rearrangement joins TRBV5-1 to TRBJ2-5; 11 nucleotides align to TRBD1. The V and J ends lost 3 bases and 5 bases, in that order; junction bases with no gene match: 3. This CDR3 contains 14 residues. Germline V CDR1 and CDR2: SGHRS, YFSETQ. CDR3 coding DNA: TGCGCCAGCAGCTCAGGGACAGGGGGGGAGACCCAGTACTTC. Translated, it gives CASSSGTGGETQYF.